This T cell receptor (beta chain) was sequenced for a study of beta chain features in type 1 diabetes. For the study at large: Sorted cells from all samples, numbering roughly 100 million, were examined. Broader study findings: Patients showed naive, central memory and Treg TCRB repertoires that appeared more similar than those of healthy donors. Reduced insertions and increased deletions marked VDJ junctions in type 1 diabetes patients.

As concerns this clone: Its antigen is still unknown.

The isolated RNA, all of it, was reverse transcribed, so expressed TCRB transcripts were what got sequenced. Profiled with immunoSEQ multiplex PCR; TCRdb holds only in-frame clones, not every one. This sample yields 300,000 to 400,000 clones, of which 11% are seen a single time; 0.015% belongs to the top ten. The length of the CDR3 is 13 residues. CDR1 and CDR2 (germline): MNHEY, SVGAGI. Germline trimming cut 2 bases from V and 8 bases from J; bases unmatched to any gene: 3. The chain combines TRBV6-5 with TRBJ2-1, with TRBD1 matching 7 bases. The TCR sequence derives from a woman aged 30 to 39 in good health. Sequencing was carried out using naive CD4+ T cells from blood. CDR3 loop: CASSYLQGDEQFF. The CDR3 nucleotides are TGTGCCAGCAGTTACCTCCAGGGGGATGAGCAGTTCTTC.